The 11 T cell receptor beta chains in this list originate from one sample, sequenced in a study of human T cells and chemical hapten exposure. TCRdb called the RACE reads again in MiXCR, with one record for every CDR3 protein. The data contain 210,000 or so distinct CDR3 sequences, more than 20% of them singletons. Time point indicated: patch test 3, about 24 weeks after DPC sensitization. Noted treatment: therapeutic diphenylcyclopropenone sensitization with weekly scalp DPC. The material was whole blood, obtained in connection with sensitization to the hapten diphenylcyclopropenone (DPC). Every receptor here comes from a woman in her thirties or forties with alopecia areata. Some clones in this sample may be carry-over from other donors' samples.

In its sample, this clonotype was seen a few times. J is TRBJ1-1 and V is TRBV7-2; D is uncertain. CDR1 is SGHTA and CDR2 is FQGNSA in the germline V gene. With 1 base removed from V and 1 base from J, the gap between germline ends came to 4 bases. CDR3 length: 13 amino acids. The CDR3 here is CASSLVRNTEAFF. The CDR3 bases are TGTGCCAGCAGCTTAGTTCGGAACACTGAAGCTTTCTTT.

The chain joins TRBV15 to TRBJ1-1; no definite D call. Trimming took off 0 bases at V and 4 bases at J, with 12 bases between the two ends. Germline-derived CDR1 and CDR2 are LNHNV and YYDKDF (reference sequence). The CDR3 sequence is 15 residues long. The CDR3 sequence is CATSRDRAGFTEAFF. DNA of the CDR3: TGTGCCACCAGCAGAGATCGGGCCGGTTTCACTGAAGCTTTCTTT.

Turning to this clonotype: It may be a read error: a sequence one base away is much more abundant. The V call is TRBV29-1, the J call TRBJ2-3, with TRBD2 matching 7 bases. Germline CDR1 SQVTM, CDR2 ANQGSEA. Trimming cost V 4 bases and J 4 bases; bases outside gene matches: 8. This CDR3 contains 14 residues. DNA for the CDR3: TGCAGCGTTGGAGCGGGACTATTCTCAGATACGCAGTATTTT. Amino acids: CSVGAGLFSDTQYF.

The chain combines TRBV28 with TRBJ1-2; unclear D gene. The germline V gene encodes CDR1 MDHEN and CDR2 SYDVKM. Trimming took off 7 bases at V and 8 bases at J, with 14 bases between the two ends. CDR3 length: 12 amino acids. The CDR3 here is CASTPDARGYTF. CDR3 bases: TGTGCCAGCACCCCCGACGCGAGGGGCTACACCTTC.

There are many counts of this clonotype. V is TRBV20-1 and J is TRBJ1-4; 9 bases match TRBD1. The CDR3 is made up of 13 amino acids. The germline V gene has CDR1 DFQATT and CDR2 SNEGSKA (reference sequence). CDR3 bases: TGCAGCACCGGACAGGGGAAGGGGGAAAAACTGTTTTTT. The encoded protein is CSTGQGKGEKLFF.

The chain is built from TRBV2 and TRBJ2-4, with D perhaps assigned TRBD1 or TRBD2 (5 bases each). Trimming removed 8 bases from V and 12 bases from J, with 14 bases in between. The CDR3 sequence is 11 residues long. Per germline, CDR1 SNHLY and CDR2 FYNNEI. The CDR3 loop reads CASAADGAQYF. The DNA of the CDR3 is TGTGCCAGCGCGGCCGACGGGGCTCAGTACTTC. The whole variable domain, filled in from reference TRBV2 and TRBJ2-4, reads EPEVTQTPSHQVTQMGQEVILRCVPISNHLYFYWYRQILGQKVEFLVSFYNNEISEKSEIFDDQFSVERPDGSNFTLKIRSTKLEDSAMYFCASAADGAQYFGAGTRLSVL.

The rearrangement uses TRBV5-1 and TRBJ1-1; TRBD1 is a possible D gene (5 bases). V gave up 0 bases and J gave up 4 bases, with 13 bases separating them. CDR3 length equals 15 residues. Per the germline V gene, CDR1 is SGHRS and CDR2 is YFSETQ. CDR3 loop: CASSLAGGRTTEAFF. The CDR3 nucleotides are TGCGCCAGCAGCTTGGCCGGGGGGAGAACCACTGAAGCTTTCTTT.

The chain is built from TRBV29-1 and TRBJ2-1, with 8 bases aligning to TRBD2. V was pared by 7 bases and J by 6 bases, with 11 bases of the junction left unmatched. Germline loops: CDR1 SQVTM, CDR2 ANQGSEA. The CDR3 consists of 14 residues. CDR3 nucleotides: TGCAGCGGACAAACTAGCGGCTTACCCAATGAGCAGTTCTTC. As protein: CSGQTSGLPNEQFF.

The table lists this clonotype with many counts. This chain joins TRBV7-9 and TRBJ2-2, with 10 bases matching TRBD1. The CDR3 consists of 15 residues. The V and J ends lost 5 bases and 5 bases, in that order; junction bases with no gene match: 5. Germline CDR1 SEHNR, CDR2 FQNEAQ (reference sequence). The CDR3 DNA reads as TGTGCCAGCAGCGTCGGGACAGGGGATACCGGGGAGCTGTTTTTT. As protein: CASSVGTGDTGELFF.

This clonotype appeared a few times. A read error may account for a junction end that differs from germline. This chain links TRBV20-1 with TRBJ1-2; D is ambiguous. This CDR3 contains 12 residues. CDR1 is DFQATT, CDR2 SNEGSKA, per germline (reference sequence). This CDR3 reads CSASTGPRDFPF. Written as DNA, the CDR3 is TGCAGTGCTAGTACTGGTCCCCGGGATTTCCCCTTC.

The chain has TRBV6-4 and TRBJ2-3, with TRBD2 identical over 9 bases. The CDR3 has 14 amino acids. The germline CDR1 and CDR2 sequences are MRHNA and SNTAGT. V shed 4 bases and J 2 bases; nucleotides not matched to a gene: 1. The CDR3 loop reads CASSGGLATDTQYF. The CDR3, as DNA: TGTGCCAGCAGTGGGGGACTAGCCACAGATACGCAGTATTTT.